This TCR beta chain was identified in a study of cytomegalovirus exposure and HLA in healthy donors. Whole-study results and caveats: Later analysis showed most CMV-associated TCR beta chains appearing HLA-restricted.

Worth noting for this clone: Its antigen is not known.

PCR employed 60 Vbeta and 13 Jbeta primers. Assay used: immunoSEQ multiplex PCR; TCRdb lists only in-frame clones, some missing. The sample carries some 120,000 clones, about 10% recorded once. CDR1 MDHEN and CDR2 SYDVKM come from the germline V gene. The CDR3 extends over 14 amino acids. V dropped 6 bases and J dropped 3 bases, with 15 bases sitting between them. The chain couples TRBV28 to TRBJ2-7; perhaps TRBD2 as D (6 bases). The clonotype originates from a woman younger than 30 in good health and CMV-seropositive. Sequenced input: PBMCs. The DNA of the CDR3 is TGTGCCAGCAGGCCCGGGACTTCAATCTACGAGCAGTACTTC. Protein: CASRPGTSIYEQYF.